This entry lists 7 T cell receptor beta chains sequenced from one sample in a study of regulatory T cells in long-lasting Graves disease. Construction of TCR beta libraries relied on iRepertoire HTBI primers and on Arm-PCR targeting CDR3 regions. From the multiplex PCR reads, TCRdb called clonotypes with MiXCR, one entry per CDR3 protein. The sample lists 500,000 or so distinct CDR3 sequences, less than 15% occurring once. As to time point: newly diagnosed GD, antithyroid drugs for less than 3 months. Construction of the TCR library relied on RNA isolated from PBMCs. Another study also made use of these data, one on T cells in Graves' hyperthyroidism and ophthalmopathy.

This specimen consisted of peripheral blood mononuclear cells (PBMCs), obtained at new diagnosis, from a patient treated with antithyroid drugs. The receptors shown here come from a woman between 45 and 65 years old with Graves disease.

This clonotype has at least ten counts. The gene calls are TRBV13 and TRBJ2-7, with D possibly TRBD2 on 6 matching bases. CDR1 and CDR2 from the germline V gene are PRHDT and FYEKMQ (reference sequence). V dropped 0 bases and J dropped 5 bases, with 17 bases sitting between them. The CDR3 contains 16 residues. The CDR3, as DNA: TGTGCCAGCAGCTTAGGCCTAACGGGGGTCTCTAACGAGCAGTACTTC. Translated, it gives CASSLGLTGVSNEQYF.

This clonotype came up a few times. This rearrangement joins TRBV5-1 to TRBJ2-5, with a weak D call TRBD1 (6 bases). Germline V gene data show CDR1 as SGHRS and CDR2 as YFSETQ. Trimming left V 1 base short and J 4 bases short, with 14 bases between. The CDR3 is 15 amino acids. CDR3 in amino acids: CASSLRPGDPETQYF. CDR3 coding DNA: TGCGCCAGCAGCTTGCGACCAGGGGATCCAGAGACCCAGTACTTC.

This clonotype showed up just a few times. The rearrangement joins TRBV19 to TRBJ2-7; 9 nucleotides match TRBD1. CDR3 length: 13 amino acids. The trim removed 8 bases at V and 5 bases at J, leaving 7 bases unmatched. CDR1 is LNHDA and CDR2 is SQIVND in the germline V gene (reference sequence). CDR3 region: CASRGTGLHEQYF. Here the CDR3 DNA reads TGTGCCAGTCGCGGGACAGGGCTCCACGAGCAGTACTTC. Full variable domain (missing parts from reference TRBV19 and TRBJ2-7): DGGITQSPKYLFRKEGQNVTLSCEQNLNHDAMYWYRQDPGQGLRLIYYSQIVNDFQKGDIAEGYSVSREKKESFPLTVTSAQKNPTAFYLCASRGTGLHEQYFGPGTRLTVT.

In its sample, this clonotype was seen many times. The chain links TRBV7-3 to TRBJ2-5; D may be TRBD2 (6 bases). Germline values: CDR1 SGHTA, CDR2 FQGTGA. Between the trimmed V and J ends, which lost 5 bases and 2 bases, there was a span of 9 bases. The CDR3 is made up of 13 amino acids. The CDR3 region has the DNA TGTGCCAGCAGCCGGACTACGCAAGAGACCCAGTACTTC. Its protein is CASSRTTQETQYF. The complete variable domain, with remaining parts taken from reference TRBV7-3 and TRBJ2-5, reads GAGVSQTPSNKVTEKGKYVELRCDPISGHTALYWYRQSLGQGPEFLIYFQGTGAADDSGLPNDRFFAVRPEGSVSTLKIQRTERGDSAVYLCASSRTTQETQYFGPGTRLLVL.

The chain is built from TRBV7-2 and TRBJ2-3; the match to TRBD2 covers 9 bases. Germline-derived CDR1 and CDR2 are SGHTA and FQGNSA. V shed 4 bases and J 1 base; nucleotides not matched to a gene: 6. The CDR3 totals 16 residues. The DNA for the CDR3 is TGTGCCAGCAGCTATTTAGCGGGAGTTGGCACAGATACGCAGTATTTT. Residues: CASSYLAGVGTDTQYF.

The table lists this clonotype with many counts. This chain joins TRBV11-2 and TRBJ2-5; D not certain. CDR3 length: 13 residues. In germline, CDR1 is SGHAT, CDR2 FQNNGV. Deletions cut 3 bases from V and 5 bases from J, with 10 bases between. The CDR3 loop reads CASSFPGPETQYF. CDR3 sequence (DNA): TGTGCCAGCAGCTTCCCAGGTCCTGAGACCCAGTACTTC.

In this sample, this clonotype turned up many times. The J gene is TRBJ2-5, the V gene TRBV24-1, with 8 bases lining up with TRBD1. Trimming at V came to 4 bases and at J to 4 bases, leaving 7 bases not matched to a gene. Germline loops: CDR1 KGHDR, CDR2 SFDVKD. CDR3 length: 15 amino acids. CDR3 loop: CATSDYGQGGETQYF. In nucleotides, the CDR3 is TGTGCCACCAGTGACTATGGACAGGGTGGAGAGACCCAGTACTTC.